A few counts support the clone carrying this T cell receptor beta chain. Its antigen is still unknown. TCRdb re-derived calls from the reads in MiXCR, one entry per CDR3 protein. Of some 300,000 distinct CDR3 sequences in the sample, around a sixth are singletons; the top ten hold approximately 12%. After removal of 4 bases from V and 1 base from J, the junction contained 7 bases not matched to a gene. Germline V CDR1 and CDR2: SNHLY, FYNNEI. The CDR3 extends over 16 amino acids. The data are from a study of T cell repertoires in cytomegalovirus infection. Background on the study: In public TCR beta signatures, there were indications of both CMV infection and matching HLA type. Findings and caveats of the study: The cumulative frequency of public TCR beta families identified carriers of CMV plus the relevant HLA. HLA-C-restricted, CMV-specific TCR beta clonotypes were dominant ex vivo.

The rearrangement joins TRBV2 to TRBJ1-1; 9 nucleotides line up with TRBD1. The specimen sequenced was PBMCs. This receptor was obtained from a human donor in good health (CMV status not recorded). Some clones in this sample may be carry-over from other donors' samples. CDR3 residues: CASSVAGTGSNTEAFF. CDR3 bases: TGTGCCAGCAGTGTCGCCGGGACAGGGTCGAACACTGAAGCTTTCTTT. The full variable domain, completed using reference TRBV2 and TRBJ1-1, is EPEVTQTPSHQVTQMGQEVILRCVPISNHLYFYWYRQILGQKVEFLVSFYNNEISEKSEIFDDQFSVERPDGSNFTLKIRSTKLEDSAMYFCASSVAGTGSNTEAFFGQGTRLTVV.